This is a list of T cell receptor beta chains from one sample in a study of blood T cell repertoires in COVID-19. Sequencing was performed with immunoSEQ multiplex PCR; in TCRdb, only in-frame clones are kept and a portion is missing. This table holds roughly 250,000 clones, roughly 90% found once. The specimen sequenced was PBMCs or T cells enriched from blood (not recorded which). These TCRs come from a woman in her 40s with acute COVID-19. Each CDR3 is given with its conserved first and last residue. D genes are given only for firm matches. Some rows have no size entry. The others give once, few or many, or a class for an expanded clone.

d_gene	v_gene	abundance	j_gene	CDR3aa	CDR3nt
TRBD2	TRBV29-1	NA	TRBJ2-5	CSVLTSGQETQYF	TGCAGCGTTTTGACTAGCGGACAAGAGACCCAGTACTTC
NA	TRBV6-5	NA	TRBJ2-4	CASSYWGEQGIQYF	TGTGCCAGCAGTTACTGGGGTGAACAGGGCATTCAGTACTTC
NA	TRBV2	NA	TRBJ1-2	CASKSTGLSNYGYTF	TGTGCCAGCAAATCGACAGGACTCTCTAACTATGGCTACACCTTC
NA	TRBV7-2	NA	TRBJ2-2	CASSTGVNLGGELFF	TGTGCCAGCAGCACGGGAGTCAACCTAGGCGGGGAGCTGTTTTTT
TRBD1	TRBV14	NA	TRBJ1-1	CASSRRGSTAEAFF	TGTGCCAGCAGCCGCAGGGGGTCAACCGCTGAAGCTTTCTTT
NA	TRBV11-1	NA	TRBJ1-1	CASSREGQLNTEAFF	TGTGCCAGCAGCCGTGAAGGACAGCTGAACACTGAAGCTTTCTTT
TRBD1	TRBV5-4	NA	TRBJ2-7	CASSPGTGGTYEQYF	TGTGCCAGCAGCCCGGGGACAGGGGGAACCTACGAGCAGTACTTC
TRBD1	TRBV2	NA	TRBJ2-2	CASRDRGANTGELFF	TGTGCCAGCAGGGACAGGGGGGCGAACACCGGGGAGCTGTTTTTT
TRBD2	TRBV4-1	NA	TRBJ2-1	CASSQSSLLAGGFFEQFF	TGCGCCAGCAGCCAGAGCTCCCTATTAGCGGGGGGGTTTTTTGAGCAGTTCTTC
NA	TRBV11-1	NA	TRBJ2-7	CASSFGSRDYEQYF	TGTGCCAGCAGCTTTGGTAGCAGGGACTACGAGCAGTACTTC
NA	TRBV28	NA	TRBJ2-2	CASTTGIGELFF	TGTGCCAGCACCACTGGTATCGGGGAGCTGTTTTTT
NA	TRBV7-2	NA	TRBJ2-5	CASSLRREETQYF	TGTGCCAGCAGTCTTCGACGGGAAGAGACCCAGTACTTC
TRBD2	TRBV5-1	NA	TRBJ2-5	CASSLVAGVGETQYF	TGCGCCAGCAGCTTGGTGGCGGGAGTGGGAGAGACCCAGTACTTC
NA	TRBV7-9	NA	TRBJ2-2	CASSFTGANTGELFF	TGTGCCAGCAGCTTCACGGGGGCGAACACCGGGGAGCTGTTTTTT
NA	TRBV3-1/TRBV3-2	NA	TRBJ1-6	CASSSRQGLNADSPLHF	TGTGCCAGCAGCTCCCGCCAGGGCTTGAATGCTGATTCACCCCTCCACTTT
TRBD1	TRBV4-1	NA	TRBJ1-2	CASSQDPGQGYGYTF	TGCGCCAGCAGCCAAGATCCGGGACAGGGGTATGGCTACACCTTC
NA	TRBV12-3/TRBV12-4	NA	TRBJ2-2	CASSFSNTGELFF	TGTGCCAGCAGTTTCTCGAACACCGGGGAGCTGTTTTTT
NA	TRBV15	once	TRBJ1-2	CATSRPASGGYGYTF	TGTGCCACCAGCAGACCGGCTTCCGGGGGCTATGGCTACACCTTC
NA	TRBV6-5	NA	TRBJ2-1	CASSPQGNEQFF	TGTGCCAGCAGTCCTCAGGGGAATGAGCAGTTCTTC
TRBD2	TRBV2	NA	TRBJ2-5	CASSEGRLAGGHETQYF	TGTGCCAGCAGTGAAGGCCGACTAGCGGGGGGGCATGAGACCCAGTACTTC
NA	TRBV19	NA	TRBJ1-6	CASSPYREDGTLHF	TGTGCCAGTAGTCCCTACCGAGAAGACGGGACCCTCCACTTT
NA	TRBV28	NA	TRBJ1-6	CASSRSRRVGSPLHF	TGTGCCAGCAGCCGATCACGCAGGGTTGGATCACCCCTCCACTTT
NA	TRBV27	NA	TRBJ2-1	CASSLSIAGYNEQFF	TGTGCCAGCAGTTTATCGATTGCAGGTTACAATGAGCAGTTCTTC
NA	TRBV7-2	once	TRBJ2-3	CASGLTGRGGTQYF	TGTGCCAGCGGATTGACAGGTCGAGGAGGTACGCAGTATTTT
NA	TRBV14	once	TRBJ1-1	CASSPRGRGPNTEAFF	TGTGCCAGCAGCCCCCGCGGGCGGGGGCCGAACACTGAAGCTTTCTTT
TRBD2	TRBV9	once	TRBJ2-7	CASSVRTSGGFEQYF	TGTGCCAGCAGCGTCAGGACTAGCGGGGGGTTCGAGCAGTACTTC
TRBD1	TRBV6-1	NA	TRBJ2-1	CASIEGASSYNEQFF	TGTGCCAGCATTGAGGGGGCGAGCTCCTACAATGAGCAGTTCTTC
NA	TRBV4-2	NA	TRBJ1-2	CASSSTPGEHGNYGYTF	TGTGCCAGCAGCTCAACCCCAGGGGAGCATGGGAACTATGGCTACACCTTC
TRBD1	TRBV27	NA	TRBJ1-1	CASRDRGRLGRAFF	TGTGCCAGCAGGGACAGGGGGCGATTGGGTAGGGCTTTCTTT
NA	TRBV9	many	TRBJ1-1	CASSVGPGAFF	TGTGCCAGCAGCGTAGGTCCGGGAGCTTTCTTT
TRBD2	TRBV7-2	NA	TRBJ2-1	CASSKRDSDNEQFF	TGTGCCAGCAGTAAGCGGGACTCGGACAATGAGCAGTTCTTC
NA	TRBV6-1	NA	TRBJ1-4	CASSGHPPATNEKLFF	TGTGCCAGCAGTGGACACCCTCCAGCAACTAATGAAAAACTGTTTTTT
NA	TRBV2	NA	TRBJ1-4	CASSGFAGNNEKLFF	TGTGCCAGCAGTGGGTTCGCCGGGAACAATGAAAAACTGTTTTTT
NA	TRBV28	NA	TRBJ1-2	CASSPRVKSGYTF	TGTGCCAGCAGCCCCCGGGTTAAGAGTGGCTACACCTTC
TRBD2	TRBV14	NA	TRBJ2-3	CASSQETNGRDTQYF	TGTGCCAGCAGCCAAGAGACTAACGGGAGGGATACGCAGTATTTT
TRBD1	TRBV6-6	NA	TRBJ1-6	CASSSLWTGGNSPLHF	TGTGCCAGCAGTTCGCTTTGGACAGGGGGGAATTCACCCCTCCACTTT
TRBD1	TRBV28	NA	TRBJ2-7	CASSQGQEIYEQYF	TGTGCCAGCAGCCAAGGACAGGAGATCTACGAGCAGTACTTC
NA	TRBV27	NA	TRBJ1-1	CASSLRAAGGDEAFF	TGTGCCAGCAGTTTACGGGCGGCAGGAGGGGATGAAGCTTTCTTT
NA	TRBV18	NA	TRBJ1-1	CASSPLSGDRANTEAFF	TGTGCCAGCTCACCACTCTCAGGGGACCGGGCGAACACTGAAGCTTTCTTT
NA	TRBV28	NA	TRBJ1-5	CASSFPRDQPQHF	TGTGCCAGCAGTTTTCCCAGGGATCAGCCCCAGCATTTT
NA	TRBV27	NA	TRBJ1-1	CASSSAGFLSTEAFF	TGTGCCAGCAGTTCGGCAGGTTTTTTGAGCACTGAAGCTTTCTTT
TRBD2	TRBV30	once	TRBJ2-1	CAWSVRRGDPRSYNEQFF	TGTGCCTGGAGTGTACGGCGGGGGGACCCCCGCTCCTACAATGAGCAGTTCTTC
TRBD1	TRBV7-9	NA	TRBJ1-1	CASKKSFRDSGVYTEAFF	TGTGCCAGCAAGAAATCGTTCCGGGACAGCGGTGTTTACACTGAAGCTTTCTTT
NA	TRBV7-9	NA	TRBJ2-1	CASSLSGAGNEQFF	TGTGCCAGCAGCTTATCAGGGGCGGGCAATGAGCAGTTCTTC
NA	TRBV7-8	NA	TRBJ1-1	CASSSGQAEAFF	TGTGCCAGCAGCTCCGGACAAGCTGAAGCTTTCTTT
TRBD1	TRBV7-3	NA	TRBJ2-1	CASSPGTGPSGYNEQFF	TGTGCCAGCAGCCCGGGGACAGGCCCCTCGGGCTACAATGAGCAGTTCTTC
NA	TRBV6-6	NA	TRBJ1-2	CASSQGAGGGYTF	TGTGCCAGCAGTCAAGGGGCCGGGGGAGGCTACACCTTC
NA	TRBV7-8	NA	TRBJ2-2	CASSLWGQGGGELFF	TGTGCCAGCAGCTTGTGGGGCCAGGGCGGCGGGGAGCTGTTTTTT
NA	TRBV5-1	NA	TRBJ1-6	CASSLAGGESPLHF	TGCGCCAGCAGCTTGGCCGGGGGTGAATCACCCCTCCACTTT